This passage covers 27 T cell receptor beta chains from one sample sequenced in a study of blood T cell repertoires in COVID-19. Sequencing used immunoSEQ multiplex PCR; TCRdb keeps in-frame clones, though not all of them. The sample has roughly 230,000 clones; roughly 86% are singletons. The specimen sequenced was peripheral blood. The receptors shown here come from a man aged 50 to 60 with acute or convalescent COVID-19.

The chain joins TRBV4-2 to TRBJ1-6; TRBD1 might be the D (5 bases). V lost 2 bases and J lost 6, with 11 bases in between. This CDR3 has 15 residues. CDR1 is LGHNA and CDR2 is YNFKEQ in the germline V gene. The CDR3 DNA follows: TGTGCCAGCAGCCAAAAGGGACTGCCTAATTCACCCCTCCACTTT. It specifies CASSQKGLPNSPLHF.

The rearrangement uses TRBV5-1 and TRBJ2-7, with a weak D call TRBD1 (6 bases). The germline CDR1 and CDR2 sequences are SGHRS and YFSETQ. Between the trimmed V and J ends, which lost 5 bases and 7 bases, there was a span of 22 bases. The CDR3 totals 15 residues. The CDR3: CASRAWTDPTMEQYF. CDR3 coding DNA: TGCGCCAGCAGGGCCTGGACAGACCCTACGATGGAGCAGTACTTC.

The chain has TRBV2 and TRBJ2-1; 9 bases agree with TRBD1. The CDR3 has 14 residues. The ends lost 4 bases at V and 8 bases at J; junction bases unmatched: 6. Germline values: CDR1 SNHLY, CDR2 FYNNEI. CDR3: CASSGGTGIDEQFF. The DNA of the CDR3 is TGTGCCAGCAGTGGTGGGACAGGGATAGATGAGCAGTTCTTC.

The rearrangement links TRBV5-1 to TRBJ2-1; possible D gene TRBD2, 6 bases. Trimming stripped 4 bases from V and 1 base from J, with 15 bases between. CDR1 and CDR2 (germline): SGHRS, YFSETQ. This CDR3 comprises 16 residues. The CDR3 sequence: CASSPPGGESYNEQFF. In DNA form, the CDR3 reads TGCGCCAGCAGCCCCCCCGGCGGGGAATCCTACAATGAGCAGTTCTTC.

The rearrangement links TRBV11-2 to TRBJ1-6, with D hard to call. There are 13 residues in the CDR3. The V gene lost 0 bases and the J gene lost 14 bases, with 11 bases spanning the gap. Looked up from germline, CDR1 is SGHAT and CDR2 is FQNNGV. CDR3 protein: CASSLDTGVSLHF. The CDR3 DNA reads as TGTGCCAGCAGCTTAGATACCGGGGTTTCCCTCCACTTT.

The chain carries TRBV11-2 and TRBJ2-3, with 9 bases that match TRBD2. Per the germline V gene, CDR1 is SGHAT and CDR2 is FQNNGV. The V gene end was trimmed by 5 bases and the J gene end by 6 bases; junction bases not matched to a gene: 9. The CDR3 has 15 amino acids. CDR3 in DNA: TGTGCCAGCAGCCGCCCGAGCGGGGGGTCGGATACGCAGTATTTT. It encodes CASSRPSGGSDTQYF.

The V gene is TRBV5-1, the J gene TRBJ1-2; D is unclear. Germline V gives CDR1 SGHRS, CDR2 YFSETQ. The CDR3 covers 13 residues. Deletions cut 1 base from V and 2 bases from J, with 6 bases between. The CDR3 is CASSLSGNYGYTF. The CDR3 nucleotides are TGCGCCAGCAGCTTGTCGGGGAACTATGGCTACACCTTC.

The chain uses TRBV6-1 and TRBJ1-3, with D possibly matching TRBD1 (6 bases). Germline V lookup: CDR1 MNHNS, CDR2 SASEGT. CDR3 length equals 16 residues. Trimming pared 0 bases from V and 2 bases from J, leaving 11 bases between. The CDR3 spells CASSEATSGAGNTIYF. The CDR3 bases are TGTGCCAGCAGTGAAGCAACTTCAGGGGCTGGAAACACCATATATTTT.

This chain uses TRBV7-2 with TRBJ2-7, with TRBD2 matching 14 bases. Germline CDR1 and CDR2: SGHTA and FQGNSA. The trim removed 4 bases at V and 7 bases at J, leaving 9 bases unmatched. This CDR3 is 16 amino acids long. Here the CDR3 reads CASSYSGTSGGREQYF. For the CDR3, the DNA is TGTGCCAGCAGCTATAGTGGGACTAGCGGGGGTCGAGAGCAGTACTTC.

V usage is TRBV10-3 and J usage is TRBJ2-3, with D possibly TRBD2 on 7 matching bases. Germline V gene sequence: CDR1 ENHRY, CDR2 SYGVKD. V lost 6 bases and J 4 bases, leaving 17 bases between the germline ends. The CDR3 has 15 amino acids. In DNA, the CDR3 is TGTGCCATCAGGGGGGGGGCAGACATCTCAGATACGCAGTATTTT. It yields the protein CAIRGGADISDTQYF.

V gene TRBV9 combines with J gene TRBJ1-2, with TRBD1 as a possible D gene (5 bases). The CDR3 contains 13 residues. CDR1 and CDR2 from the germline V gene are SGDLS and YYNGEE. Between the trimmed V and J ends, which lost 2 bases and 4 bases, there was a span of 9 bases. CDR3 DNA: TGTGCCAGCAGCGTCAGGGAAACCTATGGCTACACCTTC. It translates to CASSVRETYGYTF. The entire variable domain, with the rest obtained from reference TRBV9 and TRBJ1-2, is as follows: DSGVTQTPKHLITATGQRVTLRCSPRSGDLSVYWYQQSLDQGLQFLIQYYNGEERAKGNILERFSAQQFPDLHSELNLSSLELGDSALYFCASSVRETYGYTFGSGTRLTVV.

The genes are TRBV7-9 and TRBJ1-4; D remains unclear. In germline, CDR1 is SEHNR, CDR2 FQNEAQ (reference sequence). Trimming took 4 bases from V and 7 from J, leaving 16 bases between them. CDR3 length equals 15 residues. CDR3 protein: CASSSILQSGEKLFF. The CDR3 region has the DNA TGTGCCAGCAGCTCTATCCTCCAGAGCGGTGAAAAACTGTTTTTT. Looking up the rest from reference TRBV7-9 and TRBJ1-4 gives the full variable domain: DTGVSQNPRHKITKRGQNVTFRCDPISEHNRLYWYRQTLGQGPEFLTYFQNEAQLEKSRLLSDRFSAERPKGSFSTLEIQRTEQGDSAMYLCASSSILQSGEKLFFGSGTQLSVL.

The J gene is TRBJ2-1, the V gene TRBV29-1; 13 bases align to TRBD2. This CDR3 is built from 15 residues. With 4 bases clipped from V and 6 bases from J, the junction kept 6 bases outside the gene matches. Germline V gives CDR1 SQVTM, CDR2 ANQGSEA. The CDR3 reads CSVGKGTSGVNEQFF. In DNA, the CDR3 is TGCAGCGTTGGGAAGGGGACTAGCGGGGTCAATGAGCAGTTCTTC.

The genes are TRBV5-6 and TRBJ2-2, with D unresolved. V lost 3 bases and J lost 3, with 12 bases in between. The CDR3 length is 15 residues. From germline, CDR1 is SGHDT and CDR2 YYEEEE. CDR3 nucleotides: TGTGCCAGCAGCTGGTGGCCCCAGGACACCGGGGAGCTGTTTTTT. Translation gives CASSWWPQDTGELFF.

V usage is TRBV5-1 and J usage is TRBJ1-2, with D hard to call. V lost 0 bases and J lost 8, with 17 bases in between. Germline V gene sequence: CDR1 SGHRS, CDR2 YFSETQ. The CDR3 contains 15 residues. CDR3 loop: CASSLELDFLKGYTF. The DNA for the CDR3 is TGCGCCAGCAGCTTGGAACTGGACTTTCTAAAAGGCTACACCTTC.

V is TRBV10-3 and J is TRBJ1-3; 11 nucleotides match TRBD1. The CDR3 consists of 19 residues. V lost 5 bases and J lost 0; bases outside the gene matches: 12. The germline V gene has CDR1 ENHRY and CDR2 SYGVKD. Here the CDR3 reads CAISPSEGQGGTSGNTIYF. The DNA for the CDR3 is TGTGCCATCAGTCCATCAGAGGGACAGGGGGGTACCTCTGGAAACACCATATATTTT.

The chain couples TRBV11-2 to TRBJ2-1; 16 bases match TRBD2. This CDR3 is 19 amino acids long. Trimming cost V 3 bases and J 9 bases; bases outside gene matches: 14. Per germline, CDR1 SGHAT and CDR2 FQNNGV. CDR3 sequence reads: CASSLVLGTSGRAVGEQFF. CDR3 nucleotides: TGTGCCAGCAGCTTGGTTTTAGGGACTAGCGGGAGGGCCGTGGGTGAGCAGTTCTTC.

The chain links TRBV10-3 to TRBJ1-5, with TRBD1 identical over 9 bases. V gave up 4 bases and J gave up 4 bases; unmatched junction bases: 2. Germline V gives CDR1 ENHRY, CDR2 SYGVKD. The CDR3 extends over 14 amino acids. CDR3 nucleotide sequence: TGTGCCATCAGTGGAGGACAGGGGAATCAGCCCCAGCATTTT. It codes for CAISGGQGNQPQHF.

The chain uses TRBV5-1 and TRBJ2-3; 10 bases are a match to TRBD1. The CDR3 loop spans 15 amino acids. Germline CDR1 is SGHRS and CDR2 is YFSETQ. The V and J ends lost 7 bases and 3 bases, in that order; junction bases with no gene match: 8. Written as DNA, the CDR3 is TGCGCCAGCGCCCCACGGGGACAGGGGACAGATACGCAGTATTTT. It yields the protein CASAPRGQGTDTQYF.

V is TRBV19 and J is TRBJ2-1; a weak D match, TRBD1 (5 bases). This CDR3 region has 15 residues. The germline V gene encodes CDR1 LNHDA and CDR2 SQIVND (reference sequence). Trimming left V 5 bases short and J 3 bases short, with 14 bases between. CDR3 protein: CASSSSGLDYNEQFF. The CDR3, as DNA: TGTGCCAGTAGTTCCTCAGGGCTCGACTACAATGAGCAGTTCTTC.

J is TRBJ1-2 and V is TRBV11-3; D not certain. Germline lookup yields CDR1 SGHNT and CDR2 YENEEA. The CDR3 is 14 residues long. The V gene lost 5 bases and the J gene lost 4 bases, with 14 bases spanning the gap. The DNA of the CDR3 is TGTGCCAGCAGCCCCCGGGGTGTCAGCTATGGCTACACCTTC. Its translation: CASSPRGVSYGYTF.

The chain links TRBV28 to TRBJ1-4; 7 bases map to TRBD1. The CDR3 is 14 residues long. Trimming took 6 bases from V and 8 from J; bases not matched to a gene: 9. CDR1 is MDHEN, CDR2 SYDVKM, per germline. The DNA of the CDR3 is TGTGCCAGCAGGAGACAGGGAGTTTCCGAAAAACTGTTTTTT. Translating gives CASRRQGVSEKLFF. Using reference TRBV28 and TRBJ1-4 for the parts outside the CDR3, the full variable domain is DVKVTQSSRYLVKRTGEKVFLECVQDMDHENMFWYRQDPGLGLRLIYFSYDVKMKEKGDIPEGYSVSREKKERFSLILESASTNQTSMYLCASRRQGVSEKLFFGSGTQLSVL.

The chain links TRBV18 to TRBJ1-1; a possible D gene is TRBD1 (5 bases). Trimming pared 3 bases from V and 3 bases from J, leaving 17 bases between. This CDR3 region has 16 residues. Germline loops: CDR1 KGHSH, CDR2 LQKENI. The CDR3 loop is CASSPRVGGGDTEAFF. CDR3 in DNA: TGTGCCAGCTCACCTCGGGTCGGGGGAGGGGACACTGAAGCTTTCTTT.

The chain joins TRBV11-2 to TRBJ2-7, with 9 bases that match TRBD2. The CDR3 contains 15 residues. V lost 2 bases, J lost 2 bases, and 4 bases stayed unmatched. Germline lookup yields CDR1 SGHAT and CDR2 FQNNGV. In DNA, the CDR3 is TGTGCCAGCAGCTTAAGTAGCGGGGGACCCTACGAGCAGTACTTC. Residues: CASSLSSGGPYEQYF. The full variable domain, with the rest looked up from reference TRBV11-2 and TRBJ2-7, is EAGVAQSPRYKIIEKRQSVAFWCNPISGHATLYWYQQILGQGPKLLIQFQNNGVVDDSQLPKDRFSAERLKGVDSTLKIQPAKLEDSAVYLCASSLSSGGPYEQYFGPGTRLTVT.

The rearrangement joins TRBV27 to TRBJ1-6, with D hard to call. The germline V and J ends were trimmed by 4 bases and 3 bases, with 7 bases remaining between them. CDR3 length equals 14 residues. Germline assignment: CDR1 MNHEY and CDR2 SMNVEV (reference sequence). The CDR3 DNA reads as TGTGCCAGCAGTTGGGAGGGCTATAATTCACCCCTCCACTTT. Translation gives CASSWEGYNSPLHF.

This rearrangement joins TRBV7-8 to TRBJ2-5; D is ambiguous. The germline CDR1 and CDR2 sequences are SGHVS and FQNEAQ. V was trimmed by 5 bases and J by 5 bases, leaving 15 bases between them. CDR3 size: 14 residues. Written as DNA, the CDR3 is TGTGCCAGCAGCCTTTACGAGGCTAGGGAGACCCAGTACTTC. Its translation: CASSLYEARETQYF.

V and J are TRBV18 and TRBJ2-7; D is perhaps TRBD1 (6 bases). With 8 bases removed from V and 3 bases from J, the gap between germline ends came to 14 bases. Germline values: CDR1 KGHSH, CDR2 LQKENI. This CDR3 contains 13 residues. In DNA form, the CDR3 reads TGTGCCAGCAGGGACAAGGAGATCTACGAGCAGTACTTC. It is translated as CASRDKEIYEQYF.